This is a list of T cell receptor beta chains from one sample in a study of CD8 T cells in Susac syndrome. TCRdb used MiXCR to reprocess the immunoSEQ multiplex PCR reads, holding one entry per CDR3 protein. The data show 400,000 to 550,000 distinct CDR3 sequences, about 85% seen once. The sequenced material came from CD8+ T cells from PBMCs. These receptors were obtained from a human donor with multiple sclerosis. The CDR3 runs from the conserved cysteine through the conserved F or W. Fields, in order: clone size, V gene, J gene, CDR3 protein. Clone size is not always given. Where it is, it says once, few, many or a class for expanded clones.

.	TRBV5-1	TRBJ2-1	CASTERDTLDEQFF
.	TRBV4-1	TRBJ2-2	CASSQDEGGPGGELFF
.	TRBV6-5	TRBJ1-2	CASSYSSRYGYTF
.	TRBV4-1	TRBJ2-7	CASSQVVGTHYEQYF
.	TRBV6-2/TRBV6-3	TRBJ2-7	CASSYEGSTREQYF
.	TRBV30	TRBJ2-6	CAWSVLGSGANVLTF
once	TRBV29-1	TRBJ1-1	CSVRGLTGEHTEAFF
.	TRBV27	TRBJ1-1	CASSITEATEAFF
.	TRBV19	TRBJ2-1	CASSFPSNEQFF
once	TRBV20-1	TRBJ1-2	CSATESVNYGYTF
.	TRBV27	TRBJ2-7	CAIDPGSRSSYEQYF
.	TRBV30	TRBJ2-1	CALGGGNEQFF
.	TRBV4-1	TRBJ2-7	CASSHPADRDGFGDEQYF
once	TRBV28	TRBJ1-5	CASSLATNQPQHF
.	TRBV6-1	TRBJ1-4	CASFPGQGPSANEKLFF
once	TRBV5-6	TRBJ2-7	CASSLADRGSHEQYF
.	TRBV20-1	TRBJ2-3	CSASLDSTDTQYF
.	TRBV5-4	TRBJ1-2	CASSRDRDWIINGYTF
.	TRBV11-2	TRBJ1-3	CASSLTPSGNTIYF
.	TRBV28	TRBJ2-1	CASGPGQYNEQFF
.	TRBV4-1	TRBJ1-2	CASSQVGQGNYGYTF
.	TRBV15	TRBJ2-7	CATSRGFLAGATDYEQYF
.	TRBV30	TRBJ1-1	CAWTTGTVNTEAFF
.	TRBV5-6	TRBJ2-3	CASSLSGQGDFNTQYF
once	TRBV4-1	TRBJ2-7	CASSQDTATYEQYF